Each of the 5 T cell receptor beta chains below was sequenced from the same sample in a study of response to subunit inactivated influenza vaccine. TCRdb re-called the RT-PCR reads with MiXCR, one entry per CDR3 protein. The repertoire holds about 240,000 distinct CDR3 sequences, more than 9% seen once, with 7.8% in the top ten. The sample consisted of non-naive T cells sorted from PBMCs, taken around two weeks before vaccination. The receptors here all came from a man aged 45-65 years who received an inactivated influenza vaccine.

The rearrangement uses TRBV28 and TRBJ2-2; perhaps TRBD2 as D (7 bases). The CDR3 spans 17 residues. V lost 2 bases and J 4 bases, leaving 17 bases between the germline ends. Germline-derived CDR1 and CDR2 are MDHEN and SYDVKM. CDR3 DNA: TGTGCCAGCAGTTTAATTGGTCGGGGGGCGATCACCGGGGAGCTGTTTTTT. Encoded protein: CASSLIGRGAITGELFF.

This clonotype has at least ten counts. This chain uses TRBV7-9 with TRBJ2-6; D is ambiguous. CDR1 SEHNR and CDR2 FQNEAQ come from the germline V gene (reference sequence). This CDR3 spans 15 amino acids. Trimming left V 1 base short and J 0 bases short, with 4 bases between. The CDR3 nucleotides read TGTGCCAGCAGCTTAGGGAACTCTGGGGCCAACGTCCTGACTTTC. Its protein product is CASSLGNSGANVLTF.

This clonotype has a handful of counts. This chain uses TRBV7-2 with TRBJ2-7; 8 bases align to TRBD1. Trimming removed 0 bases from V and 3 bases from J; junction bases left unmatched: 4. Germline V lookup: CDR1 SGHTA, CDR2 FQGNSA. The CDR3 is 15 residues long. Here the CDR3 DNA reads TGTGCCAGCAGCTTAGCGGACAGGGTATACTACGAGCAGTACTTC. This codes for CASSLADRVYYEQYF.

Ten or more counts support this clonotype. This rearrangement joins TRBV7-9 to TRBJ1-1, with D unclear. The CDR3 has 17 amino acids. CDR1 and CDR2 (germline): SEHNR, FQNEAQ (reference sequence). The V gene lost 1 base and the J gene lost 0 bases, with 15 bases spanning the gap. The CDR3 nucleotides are TGTGCCAGCAGCTTAGTCTGGTCCCTTACACTGAACACTGAAGCTTTCTTT. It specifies CASSLVWSLTLNTEAFF.

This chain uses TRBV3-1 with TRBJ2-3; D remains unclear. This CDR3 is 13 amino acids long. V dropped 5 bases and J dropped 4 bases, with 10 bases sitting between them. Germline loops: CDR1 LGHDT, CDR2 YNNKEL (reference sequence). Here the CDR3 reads CASSSHRADTQYF. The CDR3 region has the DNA TGTGCCAGCAGCTCCCACCGGGCAGATACGCAGTATTTT.